This TCR beta chain was found in a study of Ad26.COV2.S vaccination and SARS-CoV-2 variants. Study context: Ad26.COV2.S arm of COV1001 included the donor. Donor got 5x10^10 or 1x10^11 viral particles of Ad26.COV2.S. Overall study results and limits: It was vaccine recipients, not placebo recipients, who had the higher spike-specific TCR breadth.

Generated by immunoSEQ multiplex PCR, the TCRdb table keeps only in-frame clones and is missing some. Among over 450,000 clones listed, around 89% were seen once. This clone occurred a few times. What it binds is not known. The CDR3 is 14 residues long. V was cut by 2 bases and J by 7 bases, with 14 bases left in between. In germline, CDR1 is MNHEY, CDR2 SVGEGT. The treatment: 15 to 20 received Ad26.COV2.S at low or high dose, single or two shots; about five received placebo; per-sample allocation not given. Collection of samples fell on day 63 after the first vaccine or placebo injection. The TCR sequence derives from a person aged 18-65 years who received the Ad26.COV2.S COVID-19 vaccine or a placebo. The sequencing used peripheral blood, collected in a trial of Ad26.COV2.S vaccine versus placebo. J is TRBJ1-2 and V is TRBV6-2 or TRBV6-3; tentative D call: TRBD1 (6 bases). The CDR3 nucleotides read TGTGCCAGCAGTTACACAGGGATTGGTCGTGGCTACACCTTC. Translated, it gives CASSYTGIGRGYTF.